The clone carrying this T cell receptor (beta chain) has ten or more counts. This could be a read error, since a much larger clone is one nucleotide away. These data come from a study of metastatic and nonmetastatic thyroid tumors. TCRdb reassembled clones from the PCR reads with MiXCR. The data show roughly 4,900 clones, roughly 27% seen once. Not a single patient had been given any form of treatment at any point before undergoing thyroid surgery. CDR3 size: 12 residues. Germline CDR1 is MNHNS and CDR2 is SASEGT. The V and J ends lost 10 bases and 8 bases, in that order; junction bases with no gene match: 7.

The TCR originated in a female donor with papillary thyroid cancer or a benign thyroid nodule (not recorded which). Some clones in this sample may be carry-over from other donors' samples. Material for sequencing was adjacent normal tissue. The chain links TRBV6-1 to TRBJ2-1; 8 nucleotides match TRBD2. The DNA of the CDR3 is TGTGCCACGGGGGGGGGGGACCATGAGCAGTTCTTC. Amino acids: CATGGGDHEQFF.